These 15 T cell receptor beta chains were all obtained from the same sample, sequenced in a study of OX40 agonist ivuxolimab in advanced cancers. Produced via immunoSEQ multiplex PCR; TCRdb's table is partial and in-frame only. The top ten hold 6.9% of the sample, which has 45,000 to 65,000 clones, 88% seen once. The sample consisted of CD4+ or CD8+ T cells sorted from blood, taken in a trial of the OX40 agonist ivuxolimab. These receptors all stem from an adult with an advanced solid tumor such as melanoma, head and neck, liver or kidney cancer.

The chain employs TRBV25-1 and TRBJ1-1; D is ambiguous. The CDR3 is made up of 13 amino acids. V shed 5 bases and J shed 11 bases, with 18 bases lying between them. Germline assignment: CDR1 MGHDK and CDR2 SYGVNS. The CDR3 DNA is TGTGCCAGCAGTTCAAAATACGGGATCTCGGCTTTCTTT. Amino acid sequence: CASSSKYGISAFF.

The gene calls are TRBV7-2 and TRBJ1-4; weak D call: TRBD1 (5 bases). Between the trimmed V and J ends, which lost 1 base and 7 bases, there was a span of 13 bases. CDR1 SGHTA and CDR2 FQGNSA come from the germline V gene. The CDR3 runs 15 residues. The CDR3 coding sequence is TGTGCCAGCAGCTTAGAACAGGCCGTGGGTGAAAAACTGTTTTTT. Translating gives CASSLEQAVGEKLFF.

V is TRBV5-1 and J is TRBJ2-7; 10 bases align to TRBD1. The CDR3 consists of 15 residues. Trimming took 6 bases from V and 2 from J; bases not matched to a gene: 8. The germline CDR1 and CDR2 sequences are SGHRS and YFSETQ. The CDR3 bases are TGCGCCAGCAACCTCGACGGGACAGGGGCCTACGAGCAGTACTTC. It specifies CASNLDGTGAYEQYF.

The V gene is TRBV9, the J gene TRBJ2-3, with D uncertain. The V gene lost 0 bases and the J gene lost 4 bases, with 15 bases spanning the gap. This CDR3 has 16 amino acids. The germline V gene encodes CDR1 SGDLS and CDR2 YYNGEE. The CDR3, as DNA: TGTGCCAGCAGCGTAGAGCAAACCCAGATAGCAGATACGCAGTATTTT. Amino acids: CASSVEQTQIADTQYF.

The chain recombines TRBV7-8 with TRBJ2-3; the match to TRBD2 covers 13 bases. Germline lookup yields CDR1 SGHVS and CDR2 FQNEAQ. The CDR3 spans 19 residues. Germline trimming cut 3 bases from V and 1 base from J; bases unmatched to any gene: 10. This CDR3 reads CASSLGLLAGGPGTDTQYF. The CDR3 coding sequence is TGTGCCAGCAGCTTGGGGCTACTAGCGGGAGGGCCGGGCACAGATACGCAGTATTTT.

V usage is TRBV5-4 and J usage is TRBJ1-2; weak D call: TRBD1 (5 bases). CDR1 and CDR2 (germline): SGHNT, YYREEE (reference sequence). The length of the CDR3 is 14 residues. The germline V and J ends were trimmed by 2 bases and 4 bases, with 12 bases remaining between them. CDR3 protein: CASSFPGGGYGYTF. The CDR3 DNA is TGTGCCAGCAGCTTCCCCGGGGGGGGCTATGGCTACACCTTC.

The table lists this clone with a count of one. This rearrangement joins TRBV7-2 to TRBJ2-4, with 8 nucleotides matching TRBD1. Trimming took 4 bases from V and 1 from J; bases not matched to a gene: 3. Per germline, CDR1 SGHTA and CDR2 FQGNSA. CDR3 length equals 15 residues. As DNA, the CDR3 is TGTGCCAGCAGCTCGAGACAGGGGGCCAAAAACATTCAGTACTTC. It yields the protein CASSSRQGAKNIQYF.

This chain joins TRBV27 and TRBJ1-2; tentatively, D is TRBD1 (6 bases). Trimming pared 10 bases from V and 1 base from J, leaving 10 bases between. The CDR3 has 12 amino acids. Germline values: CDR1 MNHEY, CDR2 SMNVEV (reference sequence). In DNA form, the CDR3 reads TGTGCCACCATGGACAGTAACTATGGCTACACCTTC. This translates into CATMDSNYGYTF.

In DNA form, the CDR3 reads TGTGCCAGCAGCCCGAGCCGGGACCTACCGAAAGCCCAGCATTTT. Protein product: CASSPSRDLPKAQHF. The rearrangement uses TRBV7-8 and TRBJ1-5, with D tentatively TRBD1 (5 bases). The V and J ends lost 5 bases and 11 bases respectively, with 22 bases between them. Germline V gene lookup returns CDR1 SGHVS and CDR2 FQNEAQ. This CDR3 contains 15 residues.

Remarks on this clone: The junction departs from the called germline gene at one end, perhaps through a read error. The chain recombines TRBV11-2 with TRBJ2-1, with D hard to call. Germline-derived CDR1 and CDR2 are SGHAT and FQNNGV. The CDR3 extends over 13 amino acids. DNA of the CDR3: TGTGCCAGCAGCATAGACCCGAAAGGTGAGCAGTTCTTC. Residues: CASSIDPKGEQFF.

The CDR3 sequence: CASSLWGSGETQYF. CDR3 in DNA: TGTGCCAGCAGTTTATGGGGATCGGGAGAGACCCAGTACTTC. The chain recombines TRBV28 with TRBJ2-5; D gene uncertain. V dropped 0 bases and J dropped 4 bases, with 9 bases sitting between them. CDR3 length: 14 residues. Germline V lookup: CDR1 MDHEN, CDR2 SYDVKM.

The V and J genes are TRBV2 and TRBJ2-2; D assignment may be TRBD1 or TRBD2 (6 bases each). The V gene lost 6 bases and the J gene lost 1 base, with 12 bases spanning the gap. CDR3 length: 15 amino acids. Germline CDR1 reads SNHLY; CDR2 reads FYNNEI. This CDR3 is CASRRGAGNTGELFF. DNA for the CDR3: TGTGCCAGCAGAAGGGGGGCAGGGAACACCGGGGAGCTGTTTTTT.

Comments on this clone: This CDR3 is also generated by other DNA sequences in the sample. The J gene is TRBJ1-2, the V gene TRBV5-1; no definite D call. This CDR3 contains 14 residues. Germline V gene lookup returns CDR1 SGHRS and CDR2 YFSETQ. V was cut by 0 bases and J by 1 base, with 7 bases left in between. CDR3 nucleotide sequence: TGCGCCAGCAGCTTGGATAGTAGTAACTATGGCTACACCTTC. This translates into CASSLDSSNYGYTF.

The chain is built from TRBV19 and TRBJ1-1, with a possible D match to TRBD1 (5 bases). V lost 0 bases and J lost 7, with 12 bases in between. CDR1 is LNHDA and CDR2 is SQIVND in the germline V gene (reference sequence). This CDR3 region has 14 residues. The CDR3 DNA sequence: TGTGCCAGTAGTATAGACCTATCCAGGGTTGAAGCTTTCTTT. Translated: CASSIDLSRVEAFF.

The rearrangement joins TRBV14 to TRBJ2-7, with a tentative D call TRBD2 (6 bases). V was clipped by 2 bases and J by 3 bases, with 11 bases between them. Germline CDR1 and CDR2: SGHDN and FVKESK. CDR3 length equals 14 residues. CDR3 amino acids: CASSQRGGYYEQYF. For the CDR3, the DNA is TGTGCCAGCAGCCAAAGGGGAGGCTACTACGAGCAGTACTTC.